The 18 T cell receptor beta chains reported below all come from one sample, sequenced in a study of T cells expressing NK-cell markers (dated by TCRdb to about 2020). Libraries came from 5' RACE. The sequencer was an Illumina HiSeq 2000. TCRdb reprocessed the raw reads; every CDR3 protein sequence is a single record, and DNA is not supplied. The sample table includes around 380,000 distinct CDR3 sequences. The biggest ten clones account for around 10% of the sample. The specimen was blood T cells: a sorted CD56 or NKG2C T cell subset, CD4+ or CD8+ T cells, or bulk PBMC T cells (not recorded which). These receptors came from a woman in her forties or fifties in good health. Donor details come from another sample of the same person, matched by shared clones.

The chain is built from TRBV7-7 and TRBJ1-5; TCRdb picks TRBD1, but there is no DNA to check that call. The CDR3 has 16 amino acids. Germline V gene sequence: CDR1 SSHAT, CDR2 FNYEAQ (reference sequence). The CDR3 here is CASSFPRTGGNQPQHF.

V is TRBV10-3 and J is TRBJ1-1. The CDR3 has 11 residues. Germline V gene sequence: CDR1 ENHRY, CDR2 SYGVKD. CDR3 loop: CAGGMNTEAFF.

The J gene is TRBJ2-1, the V gene TRBV5-1; without DNA, the TCRdb call of TRBD2 cannot be checked. Germline assignment: CDR1 SGHRS and CDR2 YFSETQ. The CDR3 has 17 amino acids. The CDR3 reads CASSPRDSRAGGYEQFF.

V gene TRBV6-1 combines with J gene TRBJ2-4; TCRdb's D call, TRBD1, is unchecked because there is no DNA. This CDR3 has 14 residues. Per germline, CDR1 MNHNS and CDR2 SASEGT. The CDR3 reads CASSDPPPMDIQYF.

J is TRBJ2-3 and V is TRBV12-3 or TRBV12-4; the D gene TCRdb calls, TRBD2, cannot be checked with no DNA. This CDR3 contains 11 residues. CDR3: CATLGPDTQYF.

V usage is TRBV6-5 and J usage is TRBJ1-2; TCRdb lists TRBD1, though no DNA is available to test this call. The germline V gene encodes CDR1 MNHEY and CDR2 SVGAGI. This CDR3 contains 12 residues. The CDR3 here is CASSMGPYGYTF.

This chain connects TRBV12-3 or TRBV12-4 to TRBJ2-2; lacking DNA, the TRBD1 call made by TCRdb goes unchecked. This CDR3 has 15 residues. CDR3 sequence: CASKLQGARTGELFF.

The rearrangement uses TRBV12-3 or TRBV12-4 and TRBJ2-7; TCRdb's D call of TRBD1 is untestable without DNA. The CDR3 is 14 residues long. Here the CDR3 reads CASRPGAPTYEQYF.

The chain combines TRBV5-5 with TRBJ1-3. The CDR3 is 15 residues long. Germline values: CDR1 SGHKS, CDR2 YYEKEE (reference sequence). The CDR3 region is CASSLRQSPGNTIYF.

This CDR3 is CASSTWLNTEAFF. The chain has TRBV27 and TRBJ1-1. CDR1 MNHEY and CDR2 SMNVEV come from the germline V gene (reference sequence). There are 13 residues in the CDR3.

The chain employs TRBV27 and TRBJ2-2. Germline V CDR1 and CDR2: MNHEY, SMNVEV (reference sequence). The CDR3 sequence is 15 residues long. The CDR3 sequence: CASSLDGFRTGELFF.

V usage is TRBV12-3 or TRBV12-4 and J usage is TRBJ2-7; TCRdb designates TRBD1, a call that cannot be tested without DNA. The CDR3 has 13 residues. CDR3 residues: CASSQGGGPEQYF.

The chain recombines TRBV11-2 with TRBJ2-2; as DNA is missing, the TRBD1 call by TCRdb cannot be tested. The CDR3 has 15 residues. CDR1 and CDR2 (germline): SGHAT, FQNNGV. This CDR3 reads CASSRQGAFTGELFF.

The chain carries TRBV24-1 and TRBJ2-5; TCRdb's D gene call, TRBD1, goes unchecked for lack of DNA. CDR1 and CDR2 (germline): KGHDR, SFDVKD. This CDR3 region has 16 residues. The CDR3: CATSDPGTDLQETQYF.

The chain is built from TRBV7-9 and TRBJ2-5; lacking DNA, the TRBD1 call made by TCRdb goes unchecked. This CDR3 is 16 amino acids long. Germline V CDR1 and CDR2: SEHNR, FQNEAQ (reference sequence). CDR3: CASSLMAAIGGETQYF.

The V call is TRBV15, the J call TRBJ1-2; checking the TCRdb D call of TRBD1 is not possible without DNA. The V gene's germline CDR1 is LNHNV and CDR2 YYDKDF (reference sequence). The CDR3 runs to 15 residues. The CDR3 spells CATSRGGQLNYGYTF.

This chain joins TRBV4-1 and TRBJ2-7; TCRdb calls TRBD1, which cannot be checked without DNA. The germline gives CDR1 MGHRA, CDR2 YSYEKL. The CDR3 runs 16 residues. Here the CDR3 reads CASSLPGVTTFYEQYF.

The gene calls are TRBV11-2 and TRBJ2-2; lacking DNA, the TRBD1 call made by TCRdb goes unchecked. CDR1 SGHAT and CDR2 FQNNGV come from the germline V gene. The CDR3 runs to 17 residues. The CDR3 protein is CASTATVSQGRTGELFF.